The 30 T cell receptor beta chains listed next were all sequenced from one sample in a study of technical replicates of blood from several donors. The method was immunoSEQ multiplex PCR; TCRdb's version includes in-frame clones alone and lacks a portion of them. Here the sample spans about 76,000 clones, 90% to 95% being singletons. The sequencing sample was made of T cells isolated from PBMCs. The receptor source for this set is a human donor in good health.

The chain carries TRBV4-2 and TRBJ2-7; 7 bases match TRBD1. After removal of 0 bases from V and 0 bases from J, the junction contained 8 bases not matched to a gene. CDR1 is LGHNA, CDR2 YNFKEQ, per germline. CDR3 length equals 17 residues. DNA for the CDR3: TGTGCCAGCAGCCAAGACCTACAGACAGGGAACTCCTACGAGCAGTACTTC. The encoded protein is CASSQDLQTGNSYEQYF.

This sequence joins TRBV6-1 and TRBJ2-2, with 7 bases aligning to TRBD2. J lost 4 bases, V lost 7 bases, and 9 bases had no gene match. The CDR3 extends over 15 amino acids. Germline V CDR1 and CDR2: MNHNS, SASEGT. This CDR3 is CASILNRGVTGELFF. DNA for the CDR3: TGTGCCAGCATCCTAAATCGGGGGGTCACCGGGGAGCTGTTTTTT.

J is TRBJ1-4 and V is TRBV6-1, with a tentative D call TRBD1 (6 bases). Germline V gene data show CDR1 as MNHNS and CDR2 as SASEGT. The CDR3 contains 13 residues. V lost 10 bases and J 5 bases, leaving 14 bases between the germline ends. CDR3 residues: CATWTVPNEKLFF. CDR3 DNA sequence: TGTGCCACCTGGACAGTCCCAAATGAAAAACTGTTTTTT.

This clone occurred once. This chain uses TRBV30 with TRBJ1-3; D is ambiguous. The germline CDR1 and CDR2 sequences are GTSNPN and SVGIG (reference sequence). V was shortened by 2 bases and J by 0 bases, with 5 bases between the two germline ends. This CDR3 region has 13 residues. For the CDR3, the DNA is TGTGCCTGGAGTATATTCTCTGGAAACACCATATATTTT. The encoded protein is CAWSIFSGNTIYF.

The chain employs TRBV20-1 and TRBJ2-7; D perhaps matches TRBD2 (5 bases). Between the trimmed V and J ends, which lost 8 bases and 5 bases, there was a span of 10 bases. Germline assignment: CDR1 DFQATT and CDR2 SNEGSKA (reference sequence). CDR3 length equals 10 residues. Here the CDR3 DNA reads TGCAGTCCCCCCGGGGACGAGCAGTACTTC. It yields the protein CSPPGDEQYF.

The V and J genes are TRBV7-9 and TRBJ2-7; 8 nucleotides agree with TRBD1. V dropped 7 bases and J dropped 5; count of bases not matched to a gene: 10. This CDR3 region has 14 residues. Germline-derived CDR1 and CDR2 are SEHNR and FQNEAQ (reference sequence). The CDR3 spells CASTWGQVRDEQYF. In DNA form, the CDR3 reads TGTGCCAGCACATGGGGACAGGTTCGGGACGAGCAGTACTTC.

This chain links TRBV6-5 with TRBJ1-5; 10 nucleotides match TRBD1. The CDR3 length is 15 residues. Trimming took 6 bases from V and 6 from J; bases not matched to a gene: 8. Germline V lookup: CDR1 MNHEY, CDR2 SVGAGI. DNA of the CDR3: TGTGCCAGCAGCGTTGGGGACAGGGGAATTCAGCCCCAGCATTTT. It translates to CASSVGDRGIQPQHF.

V is TRBV27 and J is TRBJ1-5; a weak D match, TRBD1 (6 bases). CDR1 and CDR2 (germline): MNHEY, SMNVEV (reference sequence). Trimming stripped 3 bases from V and 3 bases from J, with 9 bases between. The CDR3 is 14 amino acids. For the CDR3, the DNA is TGTGCCAGCAGTTTCGGGGGGCTCAATCAGCCCCAGCATTTT. Translation gives CASSFGGLNQPQHF.

The chain recombines TRBV6-5 with TRBJ1-1; maybe TRBD1 (5 bases). Between the trimmed V and J ends, which lost 5 bases and 4 bases, there was a span of 17 bases. This CDR3 contains 15 residues. Germline assignment: CDR1 MNHEY and CDR2 SVGAGI. The CDR3 loop reads CASSRDRPPGTEAFF. Written as DNA, the CDR3 is TGTGCCAGCAGTCGTGACAGACCACCGGGCACTGAAGCTTTCTTT.

The V and J genes are TRBV9 and TRBJ1-1, with D perhaps TRBD1 (6 bases). The germline gives CDR1 SGDLS, CDR2 YYNGEE. The germline V and J ends were trimmed by 0 bases and 3 bases, with 12 bases remaining between them. The CDR3 length is 15 residues. The CDR3 loop is CASSVVDREYTEAFF. DNA for the CDR3: TGTGCCAGCAGCGTAGTGGACAGAGAATACACTGAAGCTTTCTTT.

This clone was recorded once. The chain joins TRBV7-9 to TRBJ2-7; 8 bases map to TRBD1. The V segment lost 7 bases and the J segment 7 bases; nucleotides outside the gene matches: 9. The germline gives CDR1 SEHNR, CDR2 FQNEAQ (reference sequence). This CDR3 comprises 13 residues. Here the CDR3 reads CASTMTGAWEQYF. The CDR3 DNA is TGTGCCAGCACCATGACAGGGGCGTGGGAGCAGTACTTC. Drawing the rest from reference TRBV7-9 and TRBJ2-7, the complete variable domain is DTGVSQNPRHKITKRGQNVTFRCDPISEHNRLYWYRQTLGQGPEFLTYFQNEAQLEKSRLLSDRFSAERPKGSFSTLEIQRTEQGDSAMYLCASTMTGAWEQYFGPGTRLTVT.

The chain joins TRBV19 to TRBJ1-5; D is ambiguous. CDR3 length: 13 amino acids. The V and J ends lost 3 bases and 5 bases respectively, with 8 bases between them. CDR1 LNHDA and CDR2 SQIVND come from the germline V gene (reference sequence). CDR3 bases: TGTGCCAGTAGTATTTCCGGGGATCAGCCCCAGCATTTT. Amino acids: CASSISGDQPQHF.

The V gene is TRBV19, the J gene TRBJ2-2, with D perhaps TRBD2 (5 bases). CDR3 length equals 15 residues. Germline loops: CDR1 LNHDA, CDR2 SQIVND (reference sequence). The V end lost 0 bases, the J end lost 5 bases, and 10 bases lay between the germline ends. The CDR3 sequence: CASSIDREGTGELFF. The CDR3 region has the DNA TGTGCCAGTAGTATAGATCGTGAGGGAACCGGGGAGCTGTTTTTT.

V and J are TRBV28 and TRBJ1-2; maybe TRBD1 (6 bases). Trimming stripped 7 bases from V and 6 bases from J, with 18 bases between. There are 14 residues in the CDR3. The germline CDR1 and CDR2 sequences are MDHEN and SYDVKM. This CDR3 reads CASITPQGSDGYTF. The CDR3 region has the DNA TGTGCCAGCATAACCCCTCAGGGGTCGGATGGCTACACCTTC.

The chain employs TRBV28 and TRBJ2-7; unclear D gene. Between the trimmed V and J ends, which lost 6 bases and 3 bases, there was a span of 18 bases. Germline CDR1 reads MDHEN; CDR2 reads SYDVKM. The CDR3 sequence is 15 residues long. Here the CDR3 reads CASRTRPPGYYEQYF. As DNA, the CDR3 is TGTGCCAGCAGGACAAGGCCGCCTGGCTACTACGAGCAGTACTTC.

The CDR3 sequence: CASSLDRDTEAFF. Here the CDR3 DNA reads TGTGCCAGCAGCTTAGACAGGGACACTGAAGCTTTCTTT. This chain links TRBV7-9 with TRBJ1-1; tentatively, D is TRBD1 (6 bases). V lost 1 base to trimming and J lost 3 bases, with 6 bases between them. This CDR3 comprises 13 residues. Per germline, CDR1 SEHNR and CDR2 FQNEAQ (reference sequence).

CDR3: CASSIRDYEQFF. Here the CDR3 DNA reads TGTGCCAGCAGCATCCGGGACTATGAGCAGTTCTTC. This chain uses TRBV7-9 with TRBJ2-1; possibly TRBD2 for D (6 bases). Trimming stripped 5 bases from V and 8 bases from J, with 10 bases between. This CDR3 has 12 residues. The germline CDR1 and CDR2 sequences are SEHNR and FQNEAQ (reference sequence). The full variable domain, with the rest looked up from reference TRBV7-9 and TRBJ2-1, is DTGVSQNPRHKITKRGQNVTFRCDPISEHNRLYWYRQTLGQGPEFLTYFQNEAQLEKSRLLSDRFSAERPKGSFSTLEIQRTEQGDSAMYLCASSIRDYEQFFGPGTRLTVL.

This rearrangement joins TRBV5-1 to TRBJ2-7; D not resolved. The CDR3 consists of 10 residues. Germline V CDR1 and CDR2: SGHRS, YFSETQ. V was pared by 7 bases and J by 6 bases, with 8 bases between. CDR3 in DNA: TGCGCCAGCTCTCGGTGCGAGCAGTACTTC. As protein: CASSRCEQYF.

The J gene is TRBJ2-7, the V gene TRBV29-1; the match to TRBD1 covers 9 bases. CDR3 length: 13 residues. Trimming took 7 bases from V and 8 from J; bases not matched to a gene: 12. Germline-derived CDR1 and CDR2 are SQVTM and ANQGSEA. The chain's CDR3 is CSGNTGGVLKQYF. The CDR3 coding sequence is TGCAGCGGCAATACAGGGGGCGTCCTGAAGCAGTACTTC.

The chain employs TRBV15 and TRBJ2-5, with D perhaps matching TRBD1 (6 bases). The CDR3 runs to 15 residues. Trimming took 5 bases from V and 5 from J, leaving 18 bases between them. Germline CDR1 reads LNHNV; CDR2 reads YYDKDF (reference sequence). CDR3 coding DNA: TGTGCCACCAGCCGACAGGTCCTTCCCAAGGAGACCCAGTACTTC. This sequence encodes CATSRQVLPKETQYF.

This chain joins TRBV10-3 and TRBJ2-7; 10 nucleotides match TRBD2. V trimming: 1 base; J trimming: 1 base; junction bases outside the gene matches: 4. CDR3 length: 16 residues. Germline lookup yields CDR1 ENHRY and CDR2 SYGVKD. This chain's CDR3 is CAISELAGGISYEQYF. CDR3 sequence (DNA): TGTGCCATCAGTGAGTTAGCGGGGGGCATATCCTACGAGCAGTACTTC.

The count of this clone is one. The V gene is TRBV9, the J gene TRBJ1-5; 8 nucleotides match TRBD1. Germline V gives CDR1 SGDLS, CDR2 YYNGEE. CDR3 length: 13 amino acids. The V and J ends lost 3 bases and 6 bases, in that order; junction bases with no gene match: 2. Written as DNA, the CDR3 is TGTGCCAGCAGCGCGACAGGGGTTCAGCCCCAGCATTTT. This sequence encodes CASSATGVQPQHF.

The V call is TRBV13, the J call TRBJ2-2; 7 bases fit TRBD2. J gave up 6 bases and V 5 bases, and 9 bases lay outside the gene matches. Germline CDR1 and CDR2: PRHDT and FYEKMQ (reference sequence). The CDR3 loop spans 15 amino acids. The CDR3 bases are TGTGCCAGCAGCCCAGGAAGCGGGATCCCCGGGGAGCTGTTTTTT. Its translation: CASSPGSGIPGELFF. The entire variable domain, with the rest obtained from reference TRBV13 and TRBJ2-2, is as follows: AAGVIQSPRHLIKEKRETATLKCYPIPRHDTVYWYQQGPGQDPQFLISFYEKMQSDKGSIPDRFSAQQFSDYHSELNMSSLELGDSALYFCASSPGSGIPGELFFGEGSRLTVL.

J is TRBJ2-4 and V is TRBV7-2, with TRBD2 as a possible D gene (7 bases). Trimming pared 0 bases from V and 0 bases from J, leaving 12 bases between. Per germline, CDR1 SGHTA and CDR2 FQGNSA. This CDR3 has 17 residues. The CDR3 region is CASSLAAGGLAKNIQYF. CDR3 nucleotide sequence: TGTGCCAGCAGCTTAGCGGCCGGGGGGCTAGCCAAAAACATTCAGTACTTC.

The chain is built from TRBV7-9 and TRBJ2-3; tentative D call: TRBD2 (6 bases). From germline, CDR1 is SEHNR and CDR2 FQNEAQ (reference sequence). V was pared by 6 bases and J by 2 bases, with 15 bases between. The length of the CDR3 is 15 residues. The CDR3 here is CASSSQGGNTDTQYF. Written as DNA, the CDR3 is TGTGCCAGCAGTTCCCAGGGAGGTAACACAGATACGCAGTATTTT.

This chain uses TRBV5-6 with TRBJ2-5, with TRBD1 identical over 9 bases. The CDR3 contains 15 residues. J lost 4 bases, V lost 6 bases, and 10 bases had no gene match. Germline V CDR1 and CDR2: SGHDT, YYEEEE. CDR3 DNA: TGTGCCAGCATCTCACAGGGGGCGAGTTCAGAGACCCAGTACTTC. The encoded protein is CASISQGASSETQYF.

The chain uses TRBV9 and TRBJ2-1; a possible D gene is TRBD2 (6 bases). V was pared by 6 bases and J by 2 bases, with 18 bases between. The length of the CDR3 is 16 residues. From germline, CDR1 is SGDLS and CDR2 YYNGEE. CDR3 bases: TGTGCCAGCACCCTAGGGTCGGGAGCCCCCTACAATGAGCAGTTCTTC. Translation: CASTLGSGAPYNEQFF.

This clone has more than one count but fewer than ten. V and J are TRBV19 and TRBJ2-7; maybe TRBD1 (6 bases). The V gene lost 8 bases and the J gene lost 2 bases, with 19 bases spanning the gap. This CDR3 is built from 15 residues. Germline CDR1 reads LNHDA; CDR2 reads SQIVND (reference sequence). The CDR3 sequence: CASASGAWPTYEQYF. In DNA form, the CDR3 reads TGTGCCAGTGCCTCAGGGGCTTGGCCTACCTACGAGCAGTACTTC.

This sequence joins TRBV30 and TRBJ2-7; 7 bases match TRBD1. The CDR3 has 16 amino acids. Trimming cost V 6 bases and J 6 bases; bases outside gene matches: 20. The germline V gene encodes CDR1 GTSNPN and CDR2 SVGIG (reference sequence). CDR3 nucleotides: TGTGCCTGTTCTTTCCTTCCTACAGGGGTGGTCGGCGAGCAGTACTTC. It translates to CACSFLPTGVVGEQYF.

The V call is TRBV11-1, the J call TRBJ1-1, with D perhaps matching TRBD1 (6 bases). CDR3 size: 13 residues. CDR1 and CDR2 (germline): SGHAT, FQDESV (reference sequence). The V end was cut by 5 bases, the J end by 4 bases, with 11 bases between. As DNA, the CDR3 is TGTGCCAGCAGCGGAGGGGGGGGCACTGAAGCTTTCTTT. This encodes CASSGGGGTEAFF.